The rows below give T cell receptor beta chains drawn from one sample of a study of monozygotic twins with inflammatory bowel disease. TCRdb reanalyzed the 5' RACE reads and collapses them to one entry per CDR3 protein, without DNA. The table for this sample gives just over 300,000 distinct CDR3 sequences. Sequenced sample: blood. These TCRs come from a human donor with ulcerative colitis or Crohn's disease, or a healthy co-twin of an affected twin (not recorded which). The CDR3 runs from the conserved cysteine through the conserved F or W.

TRBJ2-5 TRBV7-9 CASSLIRGGYPETQYF
TRBJ2-7 TRBV6-1 CASMSGPGPYEQYF
TRBJ2-1 TRBV28 CASTPRARISHEQFF
TRBJ2-5 TRBV11-3 CASSLRGSETQYF
TRBJ2-4 TRBV11-1 CASSPGRSGPLAKNIQYF
TRBJ2-5 TRBV29-1 CSVERGRKTIQETQYF
TRBJ2-3 TRBV20-1 CSAREGGRLGTDTQYF
TRBJ1-5 TRBV6-1 CASITHSPGNQPQHF
TRBJ1-5 TRBV12-3/TRBV12-4 CASSFSAQDSNQPQHF
TRBJ2-3 TRBV7-9 CASSWDLEGDTQYF
TRBJ2-7 TRBV6-5 CASRNTNSYEQYF
TRBJ2-2 TRBV12-3/TRBV12-4 CASSLLAGELFF
TRBJ2-2 TRBV29-1 CSGLLRQGTTGELFF
TRBJ1-1 TRBV6-2/TRBV6-3 CASRPQKMNTEAFF
TRBJ2-6 TRBV6-2/TRBV6-3 CASRRRTLTGFLRSGANVLTF
TRBJ2-1 TRBV5-1 CASSLVAGKNEQFF
TRBJ2-3 TRBV20-1 CSARMSGGRVVDTQYF
TRBJ1-2 TRBV5-4 CASSIPSGTGLLYGYTF